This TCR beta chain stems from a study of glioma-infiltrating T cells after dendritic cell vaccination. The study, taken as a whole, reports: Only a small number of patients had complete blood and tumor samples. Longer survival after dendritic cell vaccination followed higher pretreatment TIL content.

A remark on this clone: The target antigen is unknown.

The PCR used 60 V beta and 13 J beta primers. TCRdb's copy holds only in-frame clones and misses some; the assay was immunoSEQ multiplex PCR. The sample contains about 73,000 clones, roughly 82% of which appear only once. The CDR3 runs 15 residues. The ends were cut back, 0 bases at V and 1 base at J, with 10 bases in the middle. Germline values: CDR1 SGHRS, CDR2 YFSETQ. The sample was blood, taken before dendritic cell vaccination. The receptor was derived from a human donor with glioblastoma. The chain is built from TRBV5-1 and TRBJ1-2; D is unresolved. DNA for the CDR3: TGCGCCAGCAGCTTGGAAGCTGGTGGTAACTATGGCTACACCTTC. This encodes CASSLEAGGNYGYTF.